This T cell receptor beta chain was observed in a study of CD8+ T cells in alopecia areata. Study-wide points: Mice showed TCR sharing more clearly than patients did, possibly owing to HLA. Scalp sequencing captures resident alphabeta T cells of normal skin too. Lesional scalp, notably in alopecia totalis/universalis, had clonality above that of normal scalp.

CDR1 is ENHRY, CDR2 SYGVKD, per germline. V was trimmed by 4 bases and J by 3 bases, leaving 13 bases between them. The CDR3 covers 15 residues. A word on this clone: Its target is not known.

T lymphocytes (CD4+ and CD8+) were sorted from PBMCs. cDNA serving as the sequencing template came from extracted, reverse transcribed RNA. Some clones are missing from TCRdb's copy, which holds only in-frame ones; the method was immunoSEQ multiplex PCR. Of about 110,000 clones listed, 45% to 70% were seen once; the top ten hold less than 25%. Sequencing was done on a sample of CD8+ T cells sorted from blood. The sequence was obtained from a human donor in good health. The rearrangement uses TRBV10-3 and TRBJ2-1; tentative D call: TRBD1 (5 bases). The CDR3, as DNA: TGTGCCATCAGTGTGGGAAGGGGCAGCTACAATGAGCAGTTCTTC. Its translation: CAISVGRGSYNEQFF.